Shown below are 31 T cell receptor beta chains from a single sample sequenced in a study of regulatory T cells in long-lasting Graves disease. For TCR beta, libraries came from iRepertoire HTBI primers and Arm-PCR of CDR3 regions. A single record per CDR3 protein comes from TCRdb applying MiXCR to the multiplex PCR reads. The table records approximately 440,000 distinct CDR3 sequences, 20% to 25% of them present only once. The sample's time point: persistent/refractory GD, antithyroid drugs over 5 years with positive TRAb. PBMC RNA was the source of the TCR library. The sequenced sample was peripheral blood mononuclear cells (PBMCs), obtained when the disease was refractory, from a patient treated with antithyroid drugs. The receptor source for this set is a female donor with Graves disease.

There are a few counts of this clonotype. The chain employs TRBV29-1 and TRBJ1-4; 10 bases match TRBD1. The CDR3 sequence is 13 residues long. After removal of 6 bases from V and 7 bases from J, the junction contained 5 bases not matched to a gene. Germline assignment: CDR1 SQVTM and CDR2 ANQGSEA. Here the CDR3 reads CSVGTGAGEKLFF. CDR3 DNA: TGCAGCGTGGGGACAGGGGCGGGTGAAAAACTGTTTTTT. Looking up the rest from reference TRBV29-1 and TRBJ1-4 gives the full variable domain: SAVISQKPSRDICQRGTSLTIQCQVDSQVTMMFWYRQQPGQSLTLIATANQGSEATYESGFVIDKFPISRPNLTFSTLTVSNMSPEDSSIYLCSVGTGAGEKLFFGSGTQLSVL.

This rearrangement joins TRBV7-9 to TRBJ1-1; TRBD1 matches 9 bases. There are 13 residues in the CDR3. The germline V gene has CDR1 SEHNR and CDR2 FQNEAQ (reference sequence). After removal of 7 bases from V and 5 bases from J, the junction contained 5 bases not matched to a gene. This chain's CDR3 is CASIKTGGTEAFF. CDR3 nucleotide sequence: TGTGCCAGCATCAAGACAGGGGGAACTGAAGCTTTCTTT.

In its sample, this clonotype was seen a few times. The chain recombines TRBV19 with TRBJ2-1, with D unresolved. Per germline, CDR1 LNHDA and CDR2 SQIVND (reference sequence). This CDR3 has 13 amino acids. The V gene lost 3 bases and the J gene lost 6 bases, with 9 bases spanning the gap. The CDR3 region has the DNA TGTGCCAGTAGTATGTTTCCGAGCAATGAGCAGTTCTTC. Translation gives CASSMFPSNEQFF.

The chain carries TRBV30 and TRBJ1-1, with D possibly TRBD1 on 6 matching bases. This CDR3 comprises 14 residues. Germline values: CDR1 GTSNPN, CDR2 SVGIG (reference sequence). Deletions cut 4 bases from V and 2 bases from J, with 14 bases between. CDR3 sequence (DNA): TGTGCCTGGAAAACAGGGTTGGGTAACACTGAAGCTTTCTTT. It encodes CAWKTGLGNTEAFF. Full variable domain (rest looked up from reference TRBV30 and TRBJ1-1): SQTIHQWPATLVQPVGSPLSLECTVEGTSNPNLYWYRQAAGRGLQLLFYSVGIGQISSEVPQNLSASRPQDRQFILSSKKLLLSDSGFYLCAWKTGLGNTEAFFGQGTRLTVV.

The chain couples TRBV7-2 to TRBJ2-7; the D gene is possibly TRBD2 (6 bases). The V end lost 2 bases, the J end lost 3 bases, and 20 bases lay between the germline ends. Germline assignment: CDR1 SGHTA and CDR2 FQGNSA. This CDR3 comprises 17 residues. CDR3: CASSLKIPAGKDYEQYF. The DNA for the CDR3 is TGTGCCAGCAGCTTAAAGATCCCGGCGGGAAAGGACTACGAGCAGTACTTC.

This clonotype was counted ten times or more. The genes are TRBV7-2 and TRBJ1-1; possible D gene TRBD1, 5 bases. CDR1 and CDR2 from the germline V gene are SGHTA and FQGNSA. Trimming pared 7 bases from V and 10 bases from J, leaving 22 bases between. The CDR3 consists of 14 residues. The CDR3 loop reads CASIGLGGPWGAFF. DNA of the CDR3: TGTGCCAGCATAGGCTTGGGGGGTCCGTGGGGAGCTTTCTTT.

This clonotype was detected ten times or more. The chain employs TRBV7-3 and TRBJ1-4, with 7 bases lining up with TRBD1. Germline V gene sequence: CDR1 SGHTA, CDR2 FQGTGA. The J segment lost 5 bases and the V segment lost 1 base, leaving 7 bases of the junction unmatched. The CDR3 contains 16 residues. The CDR3 reads CASSLIEGGLNEKLFF. In DNA, the CDR3 is TGTGCCAGCAGCTTAATCGAAGGGGGCTTAAATGAAAAACTGTTTTTT.

This clonotype was detected only a few times. The rearrangement links TRBV7-3 to TRBJ2-1, with 12 positions matching TRBD2. Germline V CDR1 and CDR2: SGHTA, FQGTGA. CDR3 length: 15 residues. Trimming cost V 4 bases and J 9 bases; bases outside gene matches: 7. The CDR3 region is CASSSGLAGPREQFF. The CDR3 bases are TGTGCCAGCAGCTCAGGACTAGCGGGACCCCGTGAGCAGTTCTTC.

This clonotype has at least ten counts. This chain uses TRBV7-2 with TRBJ1-5; 9 nucleotides agree with TRBD1. The CDR3 loop spans 15 amino acids. Germline-derived CDR1 and CDR2 are SGHTA and FQGNSA. Trimming cost V 4 bases and J 1 base; bases outside gene matches: 2. CDR3 in DNA: TGTGCCAGCAGCTCTACAGGGGGCAGCAATCAGCCCCAGCATTTT. Amino acids: CASSSTGGSNQPQHF.

As concerns this clonotype: This may come from a read error, since a much larger clone is one base off. CDR3 sequence: CASSLIGTGLEKPFF. The CDR3 DNA is TGTGCCAGCAGTTTAATCGGGACAGGTCTTGAAAAACCGTTTTTT. This chain joins TRBV28 and TRBJ1-4, with TRBD1 matching over 8 bases. CDR1 and CDR2 (germline): MDHEN, SYDVKM. This CDR3 has 15 amino acids.

With respect to this clonotype: At one of its ends the junction is not consistent with the germline gene, which may arise from a read error. This sequence joins TRBV20-1 and TRBJ2-6, with 9 bases matching TRBD1. Per the germline V gene, CDR1 is DFQATT and CDR2 is SNEGSKA (reference sequence). This CDR3 has 18 residues. The CDR3 nucleotides are TGCAGTGCTAGAGATCTACAGGGGGCGAGCTCTGGGACCAACGTCCTGACTTTC. Translated: CSARDLQGASSGTNVLTF.

The chain is built from TRBV6-1 and TRBJ1-3; no definite D call. Germline lookup yields CDR1 MNHNS and CDR2 SASEGT. CDR3 size: 16 residues. V lost 5 bases, J lost 4 bases, and 18 bases lay in between. The CDR3 region is CASSRRAQNFGNTIYF. For the CDR3, the DNA is TGTGCCAGCAGTAGACGAGCACAGAACTTCGGAAACACCATATATTTT.

V usage is TRBV7-2 and J usage is TRBJ2-1, with 12 bases fitting TRBD2. Germline V gives CDR1 SGHTA, CDR2 FQGNSA. The J segment lost 7 bases and the V segment lost 2 bases, leaving 9 bases of the junction unmatched. This CDR3 comprises 17 residues. CDR3 DNA: TGTGCCAGCAGCTTATCCCTTACTAGCGGGAGGCGGAATGAGCAGTTCTTC. Translated: CASSLSLTSGRRNEQFF.

This clonotype was counted only a few times. The chain links TRBV20-1 to TRBJ1-5, with 8 positions matching TRBD1. The CDR3 loop spans 11 amino acids. Trimming took 4 bases from V and 16 from J; bases not matched to a gene: 9. Germline V gene data show CDR1 as DFQATT and CDR2 as SNEGSKA (reference sequence). CDR3 in amino acids: CSATTGTGHHF. In nucleotides, the CDR3 is TGCAGTGCTACCACCGGGACAGGCCATCATTTT.

This clonotype was recorded at least ten times. The rearrangement joins TRBV28 to TRBJ1-2; D is possibly TRBD1 (5 bases). Germline V gives CDR1 MDHEN, CDR2 SYDVKM. CDR3 size: 15 residues. The V end lost 3 bases, the J end lost 0 bases, and 11 bases lay between the germline ends. CDR3 region: CASSFIGTSNYGYTF. The CDR3, as DNA: TGTGCCAGCAGTTTCATCGGGACTTCTAACTATGGCTACACCTTC.

The V gene is TRBV5-1, the J gene TRBJ1-1; no reliable D call. The CDR3 is 14 residues long. Germline lookup yields CDR1 SGHRS and CDR2 YFSETQ. V lost 4 bases and J 10 bases, leaving 20 bases between the germline ends. CDR3 coding DNA: TGCGCCAGCAGCCCGGGTTTCATAGGTCGAGGAGCTTTCTTT. It is translated as CASSPGFIGRGAFF.

The V and J genes are TRBV19 and TRBJ1-6; D might be TRBD1 (5 bases). Germline V CDR1 and CDR2: LNHDA, SQIVND (reference sequence). The CDR3 runs 15 residues. Trimming removed 2 bases at V and 11 bases at J, with 16 bases between. The CDR3 bases are TGTGCCAGTAGTATACTAACAGGACCGGGGACACCCCTCCACTTT. It is translated as CASSILTGPGTPLHF. Based on the CDR3 plus reference TRBV19 and TRBJ1-6, the full variable domain is DGGITQSPKYLFRKEGQNVTLSCEQNLNHDAMYWYRQDPGQGLRLIYYSQIVNDFQKGDIAEGYSVSREKKESFPLTVTSAQKNPTAFYLCASSILTGPGTPLHFGNGTRLTVT.

The CDR3 loop reads CASSYLPAGVYNEQFF. CDR3 DNA: TGTGCCAGCAGTTACCTTCCGGCGGGAGTTTACAATGAGCAGTTCTTC. The V gene is TRBV6-5, the J gene TRBJ2-1; TRBD2 agrees at 7 bases. The length of the CDR3 is 16 residues. The V gene end was trimmed by 2 bases and the J gene end by 4 bases; junction bases not matched to a gene: 8. CDR1 is MNHEY and CDR2 is SVGAGI in the germline V gene.

The table lists this clonotype with many counts. This chain links TRBV28 with TRBJ2-7, with 7 positions matching TRBD1. Germline CDR1 MDHEN, CDR2 SYDVKM. The CDR3 contains 13 residues. J was trimmed by 2 bases and V by 5 bases; bases with no gene match: 3. In DNA, the CDR3 is TGTGCCAGCAGTAAGGGACAGACCTACGAGCAGTACTTC. Residues: CASSKGQTYEQYF.

A few counts support this clonotype. This rearrangement joins TRBV7-9 to TRBJ1-1; 7 positions match TRBD1. This CDR3 spans 16 amino acids. Germline V lookup: CDR1 SEHNR, CDR2 FQNEAQ (reference sequence). With 5 bases clipped from V and 1 base from J, the junction kept 10 bases outside the gene matches. The CDR3 sequence is CASSPKTGAGNTEAFF. The CDR3 nucleotides are TGTGCCAGCAGCCCCAAAACAGGGGCGGGGAACACTGAAGCTTTCTTT.

Many counts were recorded for this clonotype. This rearrangement joins TRBV28 to TRBJ1-1; 8 nucleotides match TRBD1. V was clipped by 2 bases and J by 8 bases; unmatched bases: 7. The CDR3 runs to 14 residues. Germline V lookup: CDR1 MDHEN, CDR2 SYDVKM. The CDR3, as DNA: TGTGCCAGCAGTTTAGACAGGGGCGTGGGCGAAGCTTTCTTT. This codes for CASSLDRGVGEAFF.

In this sample, this clonotype turned up a few times. The gene calls are TRBV9 and TRBJ2-7, with a tentative D call TRBD1 (7 bases). Germline V gene lookup returns CDR1 SGDLS and CDR2 YYNGEE. The CDR3 loop spans 16 amino acids. V lost 4 bases, J lost 0 bases, and 17 bases lay in between. CDR3 in amino acids: CASSPDLRGDSYEQYF. As DNA, the CDR3 is TGTGCCAGCAGCCCTGACCTCAGGGGGGACTCCTACGAGCAGTACTTC.

The J gene is TRBJ2-7, the V gene TRBV28; 10 positions match TRBD2. Germline CDR1 reads MDHEN; CDR2 reads SYDVKM. The length of the CDR3 is 15 residues. V lost 5 bases, J lost 0 bases, and 4 bases stayed unmatched. CDR3 amino acids: CASSPPSGSSYEQYF. As DNA, the CDR3 is TGTGCCAGCAGTCCTCCTAGCGGGAGCTCCTACGAGCAGTACTTC.

This clonotype was seen repeatedly, ten times or more. This chain links TRBV2 with TRBJ1-1, with 8 bases matching TRBD1. The CDR3 covers 14 residues. Unmatched junction bases numbered 10, after V lost 8 bases and J lost 5 bases. CDR1 is SNHLY and CDR2 is FYNNEI in the germline V gene. The CDR3 protein is CASRQGAIRTEAFF. In DNA form, the CDR3 reads TGTGCCAGCCGCCAGGGGGCCATTAGGACTGAAGCTTTCTTT.

DNA for the CDR3: TGTGCCAGCATCCTTGGTCTCGGGCCCCAAGAGACCCAGTACTTC. Amino acids: CASILGLGPQETQYF. J is TRBJ2-5 and V is TRBV5-8; no reliable D call. Germline assignment: CDR1 SGHTS and CDR2 YDEGEE. Trimming shortened V by 6 bases and J by 1 base, and 16 bases separated the two germline ends. The length of the CDR3 is 15 residues.

This clonotype was recorded many times. The chain links TRBV7-9 to TRBJ1-2, with TRBD1 matching over 7 bases. CDR1 and CDR2 (germline): SEHNR, FQNEAQ (reference sequence). Trimming removed 5 bases from V and 4 bases from J; junction bases left unmatched: 4. The CDR3 contains 13 residues. The CDR3 DNA sequence: TGTGCCAGCAGCCCGAGGGACAGCTATGGCTACACCTTC. Protein: CASSPRDSYGYTF. Complete variable domain (other parts from reference TRBV7-9 and TRBJ1-2): DTGVSQNPRHKITKRGQNVTFRCDPISEHNRLYWYRQTLGQGPEFLTYFQNEAQLEKSRLLSDRFSAERPKGSFSTLEIQRTEQGDSAMYLCASSPRDSYGYTFGSGTRLTVV.

This clonotype has at least ten counts. V gene TRBV24-1 combines with J gene TRBJ2-7; D is ambiguous. V shed 3 bases and J shed 2 bases, with 13 bases lying between them. In germline, CDR1 is KGHDR, CDR2 SFDVKD. The CDR3 runs to 15 residues. The CDR3 region has the DNA TGTGCCACCAGTGATCACGCGGCAGACCCCTACGAGCAGTACTTC. Encoded protein: CATSDHAADPYEQYF.

The chain couples TRBV3-1 to TRBJ2-5; 10 bases match TRBD1. With V trimmed by 5 bases and J by 5 bases, 5 bases remained unmatched. The CDR3 covers 14 residues. Per the germline V gene, CDR1 is LGHDT and CDR2 is YNNKEL (reference sequence). The CDR3 loop reads CASSRGQGGETQYF. CDR3 sequence (DNA): TGTGCCAGCAGCAGAGGACAGGGGGGCGAGACCCAGTACTTC.

This clonotype showed up many times. The chain combines TRBV28 with TRBJ1-5; 7 bases match TRBD1. This CDR3 comprises 13 residues. Germline V gene data show CDR1 as MDHEN and CDR2 as SYDVKM. The V segment lost 4 bases and the J segment 5 bases; nucleotides outside the gene matches: 2. The CDR3 coding sequence is TGTGCCAGCAGTTGGGACAGAGATCAGCCCCAGCATTTT. This codes for CASSWDRDQPQHF.

This clonotype was picked up a small number of times. J is TRBJ1-2 and V is TRBV7-2; 7 nucleotides agree with TRBD1. V dropped 4 bases and J dropped 4; count of bases not matched to a gene: 9. Germline V lookup: CDR1 SGHTA, CDR2 FQGNSA. This CDR3 has 15 residues. The CDR3 sequence: CASSSRDSPSYGYTF. Here the CDR3 DNA reads TGTGCCAGCAGCTCCCGGGACAGCCCTAGCTATGGCTACACCTTC. The full variable domain, in which reference TRBV7-2 and TRBJ1-2 provide the parts outside the CDR3, is GAGVSQSPSNKVTEKGKDVELRCDPISGHTALYWYRQSLGQGLEFLIYFQGNSAPDKSGLPSDRFSAERTGGSVSTLTIQRTQQEDSAVYLCASSSRDSPSYGYTFGSGTRLTVV.

This sequence joins TRBV5-1 and TRBJ2-2, with TRBD2 identical over 12 bases. J was trimmed by 2 bases and V by 5 bases; bases with no gene match: 4. This CDR3 region has 16 residues. The germline V gene has CDR1 SGHRS and CDR2 YFSETQ. CDR3 nucleotides: TGCGCCAGCAGTTTTGGACTAGCGGGAAACACCGGGGAGCTGTTTTTT. Protein sequence: CASSFGLAGNTGELFF.